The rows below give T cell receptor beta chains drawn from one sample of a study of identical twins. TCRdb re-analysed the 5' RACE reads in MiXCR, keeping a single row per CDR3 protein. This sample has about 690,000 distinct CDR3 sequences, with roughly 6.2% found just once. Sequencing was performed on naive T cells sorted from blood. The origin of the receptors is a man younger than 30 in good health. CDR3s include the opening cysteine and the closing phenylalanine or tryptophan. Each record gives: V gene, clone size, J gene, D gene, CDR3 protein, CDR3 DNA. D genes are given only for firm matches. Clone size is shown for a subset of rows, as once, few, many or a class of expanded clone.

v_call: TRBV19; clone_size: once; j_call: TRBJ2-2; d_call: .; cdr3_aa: CASSPALGAGELFF; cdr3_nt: TGTGCCAGTAGCCCCGCCCTTGGGGCCGGGGAGCTGTTTTTT
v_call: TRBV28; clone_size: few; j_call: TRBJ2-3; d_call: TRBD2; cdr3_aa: CASRSGRAVTDTQYF; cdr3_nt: TGTGCCAGCAGGAGCGGGAGGGCCGTCACAGATACGCAGTATTTT
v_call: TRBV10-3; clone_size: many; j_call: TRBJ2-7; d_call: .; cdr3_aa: CAISATGYEQYF; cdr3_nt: TGTGCCATCAGTGCCACAGGGTACGAGCAGTACTTC
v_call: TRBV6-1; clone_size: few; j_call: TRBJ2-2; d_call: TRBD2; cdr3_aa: CASSASGSRPGELFF; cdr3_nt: TGTGCCAGCAGTGCTAGCGGGAGTCGACCCGGGGAGCTGTTTTTT
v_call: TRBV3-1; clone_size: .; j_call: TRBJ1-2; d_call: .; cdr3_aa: CASSQDAGLGYGYTF; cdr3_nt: TGTGCCAGCAGCCAAGATGCGGGTTTGGGCTATGGCTACACCTTC
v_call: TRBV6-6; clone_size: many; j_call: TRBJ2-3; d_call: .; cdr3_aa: CASSYPSDTQYF; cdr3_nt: TGTGCCAGCAGTTACCCCTCAGATACGCAGTATTTT
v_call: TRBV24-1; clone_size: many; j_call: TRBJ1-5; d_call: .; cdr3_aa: CATSEGAVQPQHF; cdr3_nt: TGTGCCACCAGTGAAGGGGCGGTCCAGCCCCAGCATTTT
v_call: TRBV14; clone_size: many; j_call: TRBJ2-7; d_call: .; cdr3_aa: CASRGDSTYEQYF; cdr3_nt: TGTGCCAGCAGAGGCGACAGTACCTACGAGCAGTACTTC
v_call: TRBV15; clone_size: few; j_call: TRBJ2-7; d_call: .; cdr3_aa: CATSKGGGEYEQYF; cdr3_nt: TGTGCCACCAGCAAGGGTGGAGGGGAATACGAGCAGTACTTC
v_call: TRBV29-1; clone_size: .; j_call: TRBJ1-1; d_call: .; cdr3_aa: CSVKDSRFLNTEAFF; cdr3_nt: TGCAGCGTTAAGGACAGCCGATTCTTGAACACTGAAGCTTTCTTT
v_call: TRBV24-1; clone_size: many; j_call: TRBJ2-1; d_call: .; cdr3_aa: CATSDPRRKGSSYNEQFF; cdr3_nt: TGTGCCACCAGTGATCCACGAAGGAAGGGGAGCTCCTACAATGAGCAGTTCTTC
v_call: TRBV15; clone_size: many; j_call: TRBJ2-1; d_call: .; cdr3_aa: CATSRVVRGEQFF; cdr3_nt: TGTGCCACCAGCAGAGTAGTTCGCGGGGAGCAGTTCTTC
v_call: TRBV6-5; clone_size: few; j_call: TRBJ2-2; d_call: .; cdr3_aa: CASSSQGSTGELFF; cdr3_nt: TGTGCCAGCAGTTCCCAGGGCTCAACCGGGGAGCTGTTTTTT
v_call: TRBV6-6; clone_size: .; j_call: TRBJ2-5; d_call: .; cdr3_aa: CASTTGFLETQYF; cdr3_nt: TGTGCCAGCACTACAGGGTTCCTAGAGACCCAGTACTTC
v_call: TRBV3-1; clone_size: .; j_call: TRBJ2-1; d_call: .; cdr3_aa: CASSQDRQANEQFF; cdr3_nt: TGTGCCAGCAGCCAAGATAGACAGGCCAATGAGCAGTTCTTC
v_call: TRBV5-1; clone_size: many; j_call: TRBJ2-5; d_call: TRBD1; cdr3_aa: CASSFTGEQETQYF; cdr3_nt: TGCGCCAGCAGCTTTACAGGGGAACAAGAGACCCAGTACTTC
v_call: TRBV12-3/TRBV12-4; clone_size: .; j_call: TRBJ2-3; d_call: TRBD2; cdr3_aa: CASSLGLAETTDTQYF; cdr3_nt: TGTGCCAGCAGCCTGGGACTAGCGGAAACCACAGATACGCAGTATTTT
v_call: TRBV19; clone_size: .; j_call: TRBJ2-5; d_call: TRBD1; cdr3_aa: CASSIVGVAGGAGETQYF; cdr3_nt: TGTGCCAGTAGTATAGTAGGGGTGGCAGGGGGCGCGGGAGAGACCCAGTACTTC
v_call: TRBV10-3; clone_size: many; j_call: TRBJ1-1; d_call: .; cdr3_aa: CAISELPGRDKNTEAFF; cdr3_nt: TGTGCCATCAGTGAACTACCGGGGAGGGATAAGAACACTGAAGCTTTCTTT
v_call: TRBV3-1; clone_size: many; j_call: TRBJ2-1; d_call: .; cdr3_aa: CASSQVPTGDNEQFF; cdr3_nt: TGTGCCAGCAGCCAAGTACCGACAGGTGACAATGAGCAGTTCTTC
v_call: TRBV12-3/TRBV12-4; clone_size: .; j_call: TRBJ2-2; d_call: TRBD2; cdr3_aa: CASSLWTRGNTGELFF; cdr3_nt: TGTGCCAGCAGTTTATGGACTAGGGGGAACACCGGGGAGCTGTTTTTT
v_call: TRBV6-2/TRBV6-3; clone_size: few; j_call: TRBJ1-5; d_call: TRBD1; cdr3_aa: CASANSGTGDNQPQHF; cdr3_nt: TGTGCCAGCGCCAATTCCGGGACAGGGGACAATCAGCCCCAGCATTTT
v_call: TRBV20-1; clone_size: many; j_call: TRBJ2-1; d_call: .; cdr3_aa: CSARARISSYNEQFF; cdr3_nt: TGCAGTGCTAGAGCAAGGATCAGCTCCTACAATGAGCAGTTCTTC
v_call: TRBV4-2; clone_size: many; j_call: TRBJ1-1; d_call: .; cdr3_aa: CASSQLQVENTEAFF; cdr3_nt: TGTGCCAGCAGCCAGCTCCAAGTGGAAAACACTGAAGCTTTCTTT
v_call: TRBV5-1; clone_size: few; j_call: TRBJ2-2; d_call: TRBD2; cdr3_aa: CASSLAGTSGRTGELFF; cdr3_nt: TGCGCCAGCAGCTTGGCCGGGACTAGCGGGAGGACCGGGGAGCTGTTTTTT
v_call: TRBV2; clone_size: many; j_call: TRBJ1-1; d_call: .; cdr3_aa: CASKAGHTEAFF; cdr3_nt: TGTGCCAGCAAGGCAGGGCATACTGAAGCTTTCTTT
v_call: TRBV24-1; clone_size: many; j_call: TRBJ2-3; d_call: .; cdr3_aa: CATSDPVEGADTQYF; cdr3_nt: TGTGCCACCAGTGACCCCGTGGAGGGGGCAGATACGCAGTATTTT
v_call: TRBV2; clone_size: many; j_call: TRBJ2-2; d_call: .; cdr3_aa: CASSEDRANTGELFF; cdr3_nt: TGTGCCAGCAGTGAAGACAGGGCTAACACCGGGGAGCTGTTTTTT
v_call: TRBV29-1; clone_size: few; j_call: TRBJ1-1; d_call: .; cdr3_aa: CSVAPSNTEAFF; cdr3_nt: TGCAGCGTTGCCCCATCGAACACTGAAGCTTTCTTT
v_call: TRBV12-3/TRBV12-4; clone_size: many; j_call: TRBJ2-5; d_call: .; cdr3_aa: CASSRESVETQYF; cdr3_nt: TGTGCCAGCAGTAGGGAAAGTGTCGAGACCCAGTACTTC
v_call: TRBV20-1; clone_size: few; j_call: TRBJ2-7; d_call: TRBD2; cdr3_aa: CSAPAYGSSGRAVGAEQYF; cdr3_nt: TGCAGTGCTCCAGCTTACGGTAGTAGCGGGAGGGCGGTAGGTGCCGAGCAGTACTTC
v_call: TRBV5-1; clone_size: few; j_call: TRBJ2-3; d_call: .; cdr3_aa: CASSSLQGQDTQYF; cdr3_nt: TGCGCCAGCAGCTCACTGCAGGGTCAAGATACGCAGTATTTT
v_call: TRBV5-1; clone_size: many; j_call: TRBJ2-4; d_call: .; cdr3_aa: CASSLGTENIQYF; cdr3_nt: TGCGCCAGCAGCTTGGGGACAGAAAACATTCAGTACTTC
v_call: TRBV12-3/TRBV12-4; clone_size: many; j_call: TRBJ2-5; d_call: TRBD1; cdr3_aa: CASSFQGAGTQYF; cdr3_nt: TGTGCCAGCAGCTTTCAGGGGGCAGGGACCCAGTACTTC
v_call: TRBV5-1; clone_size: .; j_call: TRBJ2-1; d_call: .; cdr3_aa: CASSILLAPPDNEQFF; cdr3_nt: TGCGCCAGCAGTATACTTCTAGCTCCTCCCGACAATGAGCAGTTCTTC
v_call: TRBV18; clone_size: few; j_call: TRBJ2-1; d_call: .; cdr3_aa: CASSPSEGAFYNEQFF; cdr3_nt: TGTGCCAGCTCACCTTCCGAGGGAGCTTTCTACAATGAGCAGTTCTTC
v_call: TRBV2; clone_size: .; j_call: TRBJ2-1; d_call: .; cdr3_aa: CASSVDGSYNEQFF; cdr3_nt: TGTGCCAGCAGTGTGGACGGCTCCTACAATGAGCAGTTCTTC
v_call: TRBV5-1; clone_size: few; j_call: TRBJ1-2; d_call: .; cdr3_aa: CASSSTVPGHGYTF; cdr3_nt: TGCGCCAGCAGCTCCACGGTGCCGGGACATGGCTACACCTTC
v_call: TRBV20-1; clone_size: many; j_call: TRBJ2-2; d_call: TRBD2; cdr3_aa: CSARATHRLAGFTGELFF; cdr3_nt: TGCAGTGCTAGAGCAACCCATCGACTAGCGGGATTCACCGGGGAGCTGTTTTTT
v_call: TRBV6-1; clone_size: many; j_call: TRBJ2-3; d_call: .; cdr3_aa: CASRAVPGSTDTQYF; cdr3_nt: TGTGCCAGCCGAGCTGTACCCGGAAGCACAGATACGCAGTATTTT
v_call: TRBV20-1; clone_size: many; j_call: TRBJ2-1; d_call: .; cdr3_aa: CSARDVRDEQFF; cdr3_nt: TGCAGTGCTAGAGATGTAAGAGATGAGCAGTTCTTC
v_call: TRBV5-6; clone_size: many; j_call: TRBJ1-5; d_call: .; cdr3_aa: CASSAAGNNQPQHF; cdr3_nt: TGTGCCAGCAGCGCCGCCGGGAACAATCAGCCCCAGCATTTT
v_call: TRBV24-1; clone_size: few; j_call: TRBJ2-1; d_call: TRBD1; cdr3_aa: CATSDSPGQGALDEQFF; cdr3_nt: TGTGCCACCAGTGATTCTCCGGGACAGGGGGCTTTGGATGAGCAGTTCTTC
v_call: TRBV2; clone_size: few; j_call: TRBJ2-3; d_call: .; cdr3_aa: CASIRSWDTQYF; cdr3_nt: TGTGCCAGCATTAGATCTTGGGATACGCAGTATTTT
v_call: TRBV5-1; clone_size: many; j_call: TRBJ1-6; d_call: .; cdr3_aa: CASSLEADGDSPLHF; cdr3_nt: TGCGCCAGCAGCTTGGAGGCAGATGGGGATTCACCCCTCCACTTT
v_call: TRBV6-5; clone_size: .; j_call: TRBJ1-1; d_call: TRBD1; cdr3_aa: CASSTDRGAEAFF; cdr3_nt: TGTGCCAGCAGTACCGACAGGGGGGCTGAAGCTTTCTTT
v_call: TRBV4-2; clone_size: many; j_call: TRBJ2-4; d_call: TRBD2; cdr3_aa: CASSPLAGEGSGKNIQYF; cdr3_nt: TGTGCCAGCAGCCCGCTAGCGGGAGAGGGCTCCGGCAAAAACATTCAGTACTTC
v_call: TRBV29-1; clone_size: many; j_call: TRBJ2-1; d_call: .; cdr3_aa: CSVEDWRGTYNEQFF; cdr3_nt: TGCAGCGTTGAAGACTGGCGGGGTACCTACAATGAGCAGTTCTTC
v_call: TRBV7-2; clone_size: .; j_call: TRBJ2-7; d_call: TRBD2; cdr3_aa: CASNRALAGVGSEQYF; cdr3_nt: TGTGCCAGCAATAGGGCACTAGCGGGAGTTGGGTCCGAGCAGTACTTC
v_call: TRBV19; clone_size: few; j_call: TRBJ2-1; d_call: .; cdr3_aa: CASSSGASRGNEQFF; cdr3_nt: TGTGCCAGTAGCAGCGGCGCCTCCAGGGGCAATGAGCAGTTCTTC
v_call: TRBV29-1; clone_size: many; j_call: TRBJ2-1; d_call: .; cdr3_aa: CSVEARGYNEQFF; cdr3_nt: TGCAGCGTTGAAGCCAGGGGCTACAATGAGCAGTTCTTC
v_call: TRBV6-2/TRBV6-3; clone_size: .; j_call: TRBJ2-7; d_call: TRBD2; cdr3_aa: CASTVFRDYLTYEQYF; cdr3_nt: TGTGCCAGCACTGTATTTCGGGACTACCTAACCTACGAGCAGTACTTC
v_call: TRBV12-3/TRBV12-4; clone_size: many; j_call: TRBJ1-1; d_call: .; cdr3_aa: CATLAGQNTEAFF; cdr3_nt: TGTGCCACCCTCGCGGGACAGAACACTGAAGCTTTCTTT
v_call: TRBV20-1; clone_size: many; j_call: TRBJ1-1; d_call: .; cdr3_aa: CSAGGNTEAFF; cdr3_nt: TGCAGTGCTGGAGGGAACACTGAAGCTTTCTTT
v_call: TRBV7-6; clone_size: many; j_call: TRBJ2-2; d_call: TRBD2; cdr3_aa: CASSLAALAGTGELFF; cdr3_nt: TGTGCCAGCAGCTTAGCGGCGCTAGCGGGAACCGGGGAGCTGTTTTTT
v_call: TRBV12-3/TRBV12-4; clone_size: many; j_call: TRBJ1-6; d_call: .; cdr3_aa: CASSPTETYNSPLHF; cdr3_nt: TGTGCCAGCAGTCCGACCGAGACCTATAATTCACCCCTCCACTTT
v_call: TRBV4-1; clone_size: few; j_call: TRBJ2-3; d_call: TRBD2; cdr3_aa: CASSQEGGSSTDTQYF; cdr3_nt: TGCGCCAGCAGCCAAGAAGGCGGGAGTTCGACAGATACGCAGTATTTT
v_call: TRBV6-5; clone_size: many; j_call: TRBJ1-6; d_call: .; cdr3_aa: CASSFHGQGDNSPLHF; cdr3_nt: TGTGCCAGCAGTTTCCATGGGCAGGGTGATAATTCACCCCTCCACTTT